Reported below is one T cell receptor (beta chain). The primer mix had 60 Vbeta and 13 Jbeta primers. Sequencing used immunoSEQ multiplex PCR; TCRdb keeps in-frame clones, though not all of them. The sample contains approximately 200,000 clones, roughly four fifths of which appear only once. This sample stems from a study of cytomegalovirus exposure and HLA in healthy donors. V dropped 0 bases and J dropped 8 bases, with 16 bases sitting between them. CDR3 length equals 16 residues. The germline CDR1 and CDR2 sequences are KGHSH and LQKENI. Sequences were obtained from PBMCs. The chain carries TRBV18 and TRBJ1-4; D is unclear. This TCR was sampled from a man aged 25-45 years in good health and CMV-seronegative. The CDR3 bases are TGTGCCAGCTCACCACCGGGAGCCCCTAATCGGGAAAAACTGTTTTTT. This translates into CASSPPGAPNREKLFF.